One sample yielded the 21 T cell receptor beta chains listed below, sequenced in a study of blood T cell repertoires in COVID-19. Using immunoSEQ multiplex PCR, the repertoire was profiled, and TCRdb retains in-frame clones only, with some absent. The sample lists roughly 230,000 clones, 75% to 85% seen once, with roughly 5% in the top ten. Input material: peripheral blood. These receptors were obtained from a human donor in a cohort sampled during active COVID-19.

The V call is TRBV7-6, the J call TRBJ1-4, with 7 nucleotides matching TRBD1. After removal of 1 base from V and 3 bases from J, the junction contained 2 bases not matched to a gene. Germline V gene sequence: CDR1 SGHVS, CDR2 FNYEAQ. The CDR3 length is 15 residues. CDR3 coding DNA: TGTGCCAGCAGCTTAGGACAGGGTGCTAATGAAAAACTGTTTTTT. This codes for CASSLGQGANEKLFF.

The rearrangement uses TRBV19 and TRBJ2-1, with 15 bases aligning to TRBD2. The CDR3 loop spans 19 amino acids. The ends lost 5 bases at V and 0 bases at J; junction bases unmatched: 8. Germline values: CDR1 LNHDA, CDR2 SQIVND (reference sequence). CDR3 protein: CASSGRTSGGASSYNEQFF. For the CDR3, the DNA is TGTGCCAGTAGTGGCCGGACTAGCGGGGGGGCGAGCTCCTACAATGAGCAGTTCTTC.

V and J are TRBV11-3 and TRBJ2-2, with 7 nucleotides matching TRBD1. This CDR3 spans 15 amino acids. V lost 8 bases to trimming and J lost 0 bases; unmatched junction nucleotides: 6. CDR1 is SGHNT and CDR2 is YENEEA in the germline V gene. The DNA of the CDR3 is TGTGCCAGCGGAAGACAGGGCGCGAACACCGGGGAGCTGTTTTTT. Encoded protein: CASGRQGANTGELFF.

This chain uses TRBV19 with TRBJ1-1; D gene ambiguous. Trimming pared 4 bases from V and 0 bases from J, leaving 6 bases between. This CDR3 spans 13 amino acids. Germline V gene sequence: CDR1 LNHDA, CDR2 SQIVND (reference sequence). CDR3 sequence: CASSTQLNTEAFF. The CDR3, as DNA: TGTGCCAGTAGTACACAGTTGAACACTGAAGCTTTCTTT.

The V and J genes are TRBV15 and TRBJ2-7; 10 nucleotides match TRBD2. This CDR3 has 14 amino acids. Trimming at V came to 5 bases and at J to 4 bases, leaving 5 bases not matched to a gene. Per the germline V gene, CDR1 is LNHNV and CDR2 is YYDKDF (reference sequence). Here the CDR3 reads CATSFSGGTYEQYF. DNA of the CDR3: TGTGCCACCAGCTTTAGCGGGGGGACGTACGAGCAGTACTTC.

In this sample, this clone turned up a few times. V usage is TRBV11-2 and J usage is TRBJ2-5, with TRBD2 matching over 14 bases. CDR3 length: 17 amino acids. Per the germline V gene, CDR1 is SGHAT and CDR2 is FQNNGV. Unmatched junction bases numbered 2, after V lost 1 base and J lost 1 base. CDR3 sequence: CASSLGLAGGFQETQYF. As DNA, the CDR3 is TGTGCCAGCAGCTTAGGACTAGCGGGAGGGTTCCAAGAGACCCAGTACTTC. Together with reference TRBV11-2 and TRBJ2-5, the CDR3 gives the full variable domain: EAGVAQSPRYKIIEKRQSVAFWCNPISGHATLYWYQQILGQGPKLLIQFQNNGVVDDSQLPKDRFSAERLKGVDSTLKIQPAKLEDSAVYLCASSLGLAGGFQETQYFGPGTRLLVL.

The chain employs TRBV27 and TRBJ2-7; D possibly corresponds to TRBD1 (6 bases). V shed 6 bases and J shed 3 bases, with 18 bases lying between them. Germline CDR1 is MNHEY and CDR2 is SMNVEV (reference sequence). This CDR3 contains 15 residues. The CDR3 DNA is TGTGCCAGCAGCACTACAGGGTCCTACCTCTACGAGCAGTACTTC. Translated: CASSTTGSYLYEQYF.

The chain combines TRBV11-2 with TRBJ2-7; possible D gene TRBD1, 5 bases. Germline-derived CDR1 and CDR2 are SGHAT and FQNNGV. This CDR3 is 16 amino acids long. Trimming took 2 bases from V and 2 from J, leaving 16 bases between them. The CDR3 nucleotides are TGTGCCAGCAGCTTACTTCTTCAGGGTACGGCCTACGAGCAGTACTTC. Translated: CASSLLLQGTAYEQYF.

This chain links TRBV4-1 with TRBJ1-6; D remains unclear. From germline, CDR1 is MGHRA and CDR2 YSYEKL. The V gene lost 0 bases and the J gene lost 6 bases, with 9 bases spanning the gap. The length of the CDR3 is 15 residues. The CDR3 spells CASSQDENGNSPLHF. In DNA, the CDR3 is TGCGCCAGCAGCCAAGATGAGAACGGTAATTCACCCCTCCACTTT.

CDR3: CASSLTTGGPGELFF. Here the CDR3 DNA reads TGTGCCAGCAGCCTAACAACAGGGGGCCCCGGGGAGCTGTTTTTT. The chain joins TRBV11-3 to TRBJ2-2; 9 positions agree with TRBD1. This CDR3 contains 15 residues. The V gene end was trimmed by 5 bases and the J gene end by 6 bases; junction bases not matched to a gene: 7. Looked up from germline, CDR1 is SGHNT and CDR2 is YENEEA.

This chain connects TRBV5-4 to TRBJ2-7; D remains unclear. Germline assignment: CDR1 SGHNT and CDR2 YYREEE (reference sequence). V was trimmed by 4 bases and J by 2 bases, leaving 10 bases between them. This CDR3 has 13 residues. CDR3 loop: CASSAPQTYEQYF. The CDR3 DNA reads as TGTGCCAGCAGCGCCCCACAGACCTACGAGCAGTACTTC.

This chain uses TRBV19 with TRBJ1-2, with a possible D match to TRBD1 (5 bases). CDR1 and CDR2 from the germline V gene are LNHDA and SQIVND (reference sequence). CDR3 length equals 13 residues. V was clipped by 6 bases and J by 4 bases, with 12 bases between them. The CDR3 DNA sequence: TGTGCCAGTAGGGCGGGACGGATCTATGGCTACACCTTC. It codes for CASRAGRIYGYTF.

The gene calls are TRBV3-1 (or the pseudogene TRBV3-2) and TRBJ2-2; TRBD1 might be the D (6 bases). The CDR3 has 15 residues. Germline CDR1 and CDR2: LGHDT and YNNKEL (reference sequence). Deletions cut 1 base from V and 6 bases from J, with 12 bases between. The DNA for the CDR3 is TGTGCCAGCAGCCAAGGGGTACAGGGCCCCGGGGAGCTGTTTTTT. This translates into CASSQGVQGPGELFF.

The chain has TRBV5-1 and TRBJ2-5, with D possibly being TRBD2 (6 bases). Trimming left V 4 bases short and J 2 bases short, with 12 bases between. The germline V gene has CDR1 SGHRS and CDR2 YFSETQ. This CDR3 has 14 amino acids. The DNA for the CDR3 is TGCGCCAGCAGCGCGGCAGGGAGGCAAGAGACCCAGTACTTC. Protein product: CASSAAGRQETQYF.

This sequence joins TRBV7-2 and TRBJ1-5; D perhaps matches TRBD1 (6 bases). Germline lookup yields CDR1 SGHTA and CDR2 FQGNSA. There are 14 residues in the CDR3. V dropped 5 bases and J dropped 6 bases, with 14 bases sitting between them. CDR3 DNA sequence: TGTGCCAGCAGCCAGACAAGGGGGAGTCAGCCCCAGCATTTT. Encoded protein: CASSQTRGSQPQHF.

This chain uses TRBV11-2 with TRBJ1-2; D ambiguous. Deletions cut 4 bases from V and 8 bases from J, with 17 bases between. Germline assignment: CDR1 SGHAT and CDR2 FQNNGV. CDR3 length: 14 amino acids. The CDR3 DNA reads TGTGCCAGCAGCTCCCACCCCGGGGTATCCGGCTACACCTTC. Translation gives CASSSHPGVSGYTF.

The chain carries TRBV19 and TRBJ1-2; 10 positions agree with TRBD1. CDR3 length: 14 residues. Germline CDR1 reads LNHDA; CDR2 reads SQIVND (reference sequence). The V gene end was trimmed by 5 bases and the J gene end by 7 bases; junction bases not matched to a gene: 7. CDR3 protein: CASSDDRGLGGYTF. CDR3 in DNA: TGTGCCAGTAGTGACGACAGGGGGCTAGGTGGCTACACCTTC.

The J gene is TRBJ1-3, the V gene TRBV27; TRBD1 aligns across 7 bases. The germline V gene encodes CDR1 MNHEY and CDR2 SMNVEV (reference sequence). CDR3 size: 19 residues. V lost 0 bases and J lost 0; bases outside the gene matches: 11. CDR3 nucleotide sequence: TGTGCCAGCAGTTTATCTTACCGCGGACAGGACCGCTCTGGAAACACCATATATTTT. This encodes CASSLSYRGQDRSGNTIYF.

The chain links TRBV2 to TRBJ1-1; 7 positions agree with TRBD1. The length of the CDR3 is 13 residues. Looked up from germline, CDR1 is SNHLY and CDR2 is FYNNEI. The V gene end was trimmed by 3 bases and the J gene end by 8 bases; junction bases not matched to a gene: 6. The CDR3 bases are TGTGCCAGCAGTGAGCAGACAGGGACCGAAGCTTTCTTT. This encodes CASSEQTGTEAFF. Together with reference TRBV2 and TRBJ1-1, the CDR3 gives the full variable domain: EPEVTQTPSHQVTQMGQEVILRCVPISNHLYFYWYRQILGQKVEFLVSFYNNEISEKSEIFDDQFSVERPDGSNFTLKIRSTKLEDSAMYFCASSEQTGTEAFFGQGTRLTVV.

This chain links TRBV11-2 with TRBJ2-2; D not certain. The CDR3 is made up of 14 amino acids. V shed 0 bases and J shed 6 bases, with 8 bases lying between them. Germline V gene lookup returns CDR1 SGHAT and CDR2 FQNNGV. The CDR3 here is CASSLDRSAGELFF. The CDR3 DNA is TGTGCCAGCAGCTTAGATCGCAGCGCCGGGGAGCTGTTTTTT.

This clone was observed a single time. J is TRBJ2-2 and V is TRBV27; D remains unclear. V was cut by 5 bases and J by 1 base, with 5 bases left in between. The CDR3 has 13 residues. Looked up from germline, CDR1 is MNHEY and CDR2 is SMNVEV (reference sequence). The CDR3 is CASSIWNTGELFF. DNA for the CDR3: TGTGCCAGCAGTATCTGGAACACCGGGGAGCTGTTTTTT.